Included here is one T cell receptor beta chain sequence, with context. The antigen remains undetermined. The sample comes from a study of cytomegalovirus exposure and HLA in healthy donors. For the study at large: A subsequent analysis reported that the 100 to 150 validation repertoires were produced on the same platform that had also been used for the 550 to 750 first-cohort repertoires. Study outcomes and limitations: Most TCR sequences proved rare, with some public TCRs found in many donors.

The data were produced by immunoSEQ multiplex PCR, yet TCRdb's version contains in-frame clones alone and is incomplete. This table holds 120,000 to 150,000 clones, approximately 85% found once. The CDR3 is made up of 15 amino acids. Between the trimmed V and J ends, which lost 0 bases and 2 bases, there was a span of 11 bases. Germline-derived CDR1 and CDR2 are SGHRS and YFSETQ. The donors were in the roughly 130-subject validation cohort; that cohort was separate from the approximately 670-subject first cohort. The sequenced material came from PBMCs. The genes are TRBV5-1 and TRBJ1-2, with D possibly matching TRBD1 (6 bases). This receptor was identified in a woman in her twenties or thirties in good health and CMV-seronegative. The CDR3 loop reads CASSLAAGTNYGYTF. CDR3 DNA sequence: TGCGCCAGCAGCTTGGCCGCAGGGACAAACTATGGCTACACCTTC.